What follows are 30 T cell receptor beta chains derived from one specimen sequenced in a study of cytomegalovirus exposure and HLA in healthy donors. The PCR used 60 Vbeta and 13 Jbeta primers. The table came from immunoSEQ multiplex PCR; TCRdb's copy has only in-frame clones and leaves some out. The repertoire table contains about 52,000 clones. Material for sequencing was PBMCs. All receptors derive from a woman aged 55-69 years in good health and CMV-seropositive.

This chain uses TRBV9 with TRBJ1-1; possible D gene TRBD1, 6 bases. Trimming took off 5 bases at V and 1 base at J, with 12 bases between the two ends. The CDR3 has 14 residues. Per germline, CDR1 SGDLS and CDR2 YYNGEE. As DNA, the CDR3 is TGTGCCAGCAGTTCAGGGGCGGCGAACACTGAAGCTTTCTTT. Amino acids: CASSSGAANTEAFF. Using reference TRBV9 and TRBJ1-1 for the parts outside the CDR3, the full variable domain is DSGVTQTPKHLITATGQRVTLRCSPRSGDLSVYWYQQSLDQGLQFLIQYYNGEERAKGNILERFSAQQFPDLHSELNLSSLELGDSALYFCASSSGAANTEAFFGQGTRLTVV.

J is TRBJ1-2 and V is TRBV2; 10 nucleotides agree with TRBD1. J lost 4 bases, V lost 3 bases, and 5 bases had no gene match. CDR1 and CDR2 from the germline V gene are SNHLY and FYNNEI. This CDR3 is 15 amino acids long. CDR3 in amino acids: CASSEWDRGSYGYTF. The CDR3 DNA is TGTGCCAGCAGTGAGTGGGACAGGGGTTCCTATGGCTACACCTTC.

On this clone itself: An end of the junction differs from the germline gene, which may be a read error. Other DNA sequences of this sample code for an identical CDR3. The chain is built from TRBV2 and TRBJ1-6; D is ambiguous. The germline V gene encodes CDR1 SNHLY and CDR2 FYNNEI. There are 14 residues in the CDR3. The CDR3 is CASSELGRGSPLHF. The CDR3 DNA sequence: TGTGCCAGCAGTGAACTAGGGCGGGGTTCACCCCTACACTTT.

The chain links TRBV28 to TRBJ2-7; tentatively, D is TRBD1 (5 bases). Trimming left V 1 base short and J 6 bases short, with 16 bases between. Germline V gene data show CDR1 as MDHEN and CDR2 as SYDVKM. The CDR3 totals 15 residues. The chain's CDR3 is CASSLFPGRQFEQYF. The CDR3 bases are TGTGCCAGCAGTTTATTTCCGGGCAGACAGTTCGAGCAGTACTTC.

The gene calls are TRBV9 and TRBJ2-1; the match to TRBD2 covers 8 bases. Germline CDR1 SGDLS, CDR2 YYNGEE. This CDR3 spans 15 amino acids. V was clipped by 2 bases and J by 0 bases; unmatched bases: 1. Here the CDR3 reads CASSVSGDSYNEQFF. The DNA of the CDR3 is TGTGCCAGCAGCGTTAGCGGGGACTCCTACAATGAGCAGTTCTTC.

The chain employs TRBV6-5 and TRBJ1-1; TRBD1 matches at 9 bases. Trimming removed 7 bases from V and 6 bases from J; junction bases left unmatched: 9. This CDR3 comprises 14 residues. Germline V gene sequence: CDR1 MNHEY, CDR2 SVGAGI. The CDR3 spells CASTSTGGLAEAFF. CDR3 bases: TGTGCCAGCACCTCGACAGGGGGTTTAGCTGAAGCTTTCTTT.

The DNA of the CDR3 is TGTGCCAGCAGTGAAGGTCGGGTGGGGCCCCAGCATTTT. Protein: CASSEGRVGPQHF. The chain joins TRBV6-1 to TRBJ1-5, with D uncertain. Trimming took off 1 base at V and 9 bases at J, with 10 bases between the two ends. The germline V gene has CDR1 MNHNS and CDR2 SASEGT. CDR3 length: 13 amino acids.

The chain is built from TRBV6-1 and TRBJ1-6; the D is unclear. Germline values: CDR1 MNHNS, CDR2 SASEGT. The V and J ends lost 1 base and 10 bases respectively, with 11 bases between them. The CDR3 spans 14 residues. In DNA form, the CDR3 reads TGTGCCAGCAGTGAAGGGGAGGTGGTGTCACCCCTCCACTTT. It translates to CASSEGEVVSPLHF.

This CDR3 reads CASSEPGQRVGYTF. The CDR3 DNA is TGCGCCAGCAGCGAACCGGGACAAAGAGTTGGCTACACCTTC. The chain combines TRBV5-1 with TRBJ1-2; a weak D match, TRBD1 (6 bases). CDR1 and CDR2 (germline): SGHRS, YFSETQ. CDR3 length: 14 amino acids. V was trimmed by 4 bases and J by 7 bases, leaving 17 bases between them.

This chain joins TRBV29-1 and TRBJ1-2, with 7 bases lining up with TRBD1. The CDR3 is 12 residues long. The germline CDR1 and CDR2 sequences are SQVTM and ANQGSEA. The V and J ends lost 6 bases and 2 bases, in that order; junction bases with no gene match: 3. For the CDR3, the DNA is TGCAGCGTCGGGACAGACAACTATGGCTACACCTTC. Residues: CSVGTDNYGYTF. Filled out from reference TRBV29-1 and TRBJ1-2, the complete variable domain reads SAVISQKPSRDICQRGTSLTIQCQVDSQVTMMFWYRQQPGQSLTLIATANQGSEATYESGFVIDKFPISRPNLTFSTLTVSNMSPEDSSIYLCSVGTDNYGYTFGSGTRLTVV.

V usage is TRBV6-1 and J usage is TRBJ1-1; D might be TRBD1 (6 bases). This CDR3 region has 14 residues. Deletions cut 3 bases from V and 3 bases from J, with 11 bases between. Per germline, CDR1 MNHNS and CDR2 SASEGT. The DNA for the CDR3 is TGTGCCAGCAGTGACAGGGGCCCGGACACTGAAGCTTTCTTT. This translates into CASSDRGPDTEAFF.

The chain joins TRBV19 to TRBJ2-3, with a tentative D call TRBD1 (5 bases). The V end lost 3 bases, the J end lost 2 bases, and 12 bases lay between the germline ends. CDR3 size: 15 residues. Germline CDR1 LNHDA, CDR2 SQIVND (reference sequence). The CDR3 spells CASSISGRDTDTQYF. CDR3 DNA sequence: TGTGCCAGTAGTATTTCAGGCAGGGACACAGATACGCAGTATTTT.

The chain combines TRBV5-1 with TRBJ1-5; 8 nucleotides agree with TRBD1. V lost 3 bases and J lost 8; bases outside the gene matches: 10. CDR1 and CDR2 from the germline V gene are SGHRS and YFSETQ. This CDR3 contains 15 residues. CDR3 bases: TGCGCCAGCAGCTCGGGACAGGAGAACAGAGAGCCCCAGCATTTT. Translation gives CASSSGQENREPQHF.

The chain couples TRBV6-4 to TRBJ2-5; a weak D match, TRBD2 (6 bases). The CDR3 spans 15 residues. CDR1 is MRHNA, CDR2 SNTAGT, per germline. Trimming removed 9 bases at V and 2 bases at J, with 19 bases between. CDR3 DNA: TGTGCCAGTGCTGATTGGGGGGAGCGGCAAGAGACCCAGTACTTC. Amino acid sequence: CASADWGERQETQYF.

With respect to this clone: At one end, the junction sequence differs from germline, possibly due to a read error. The sample contains more than one DNA sequence encoding this CDR3. The V gene is TRBV28, the J gene TRBJ1-6, with D possibly being TRBD1 (5 bases). The germline V gene has CDR1 MDHEN and CDR2 SYDVKM. The CDR3 extends over 15 amino acids. DNA for the CDR3: TGTGCCAGCACTGTAATTAACGGGGGTAATTCACCCCTACACTTT. It encodes CASTVINGGNSPLHF.

J is TRBJ2-3 and V is TRBV28; perhaps TRBD2 as D (5 bases). V gave up 2 bases and J gave up 12 bases, with 9 bases separating them. Per germline, CDR1 MDHEN and CDR2 SYDVKM. The length of the CDR3 is 11 residues. The CDR3 DNA follows: TGTGCCAGCAGTTTAAGGGAGTCACAGTATTTT. Protein: CASSLRESQYF.

The gene calls are TRBV7-9 and TRBJ1-4; a weak D match, TRBD1 (6 bases). V lost 6 bases, J lost 7 bases, and 18 bases lay in between. CDR3 length: 15 residues. Germline CDR1 and CDR2: SEHNR and FQNEAQ (reference sequence). The CDR3 loop reads CASRKGQGTSEKLFF. In DNA form, the CDR3 reads TGTGCCAGCAGGAAAGGGCAGGGGACGTCTGAAAAACTGTTTTTT.

The rearrangement uses TRBV7-2 and TRBJ2-7; 7 bases agree with TRBD2. V lost 4 bases to trimming and J lost 6 bases; unmatched junction nucleotides: 12. The germline CDR1 and CDR2 sequences are SGHTA and FQGNSA. The CDR3 runs to 15 residues. The chain's CDR3 is CASSSQSGVYGEQYF. DNA for the CDR3: TGTGCCAGCAGCTCCCAAAGCGGGGTGTACGGCGAGCAGTACTTC.

This chain joins TRBV5-6 and TRBJ1-2, with D perhaps TRBD1 (5 bases). The CDR3 has 16 amino acids. The V end lost 0 bases, the J end lost 3 bases, and 15 bases lay between the germline ends. Germline V gene sequence: CDR1 SGHDT, CDR2 YYEEEE. CDR3 sequence (DNA): TGTGCCAGCAGCTTGGGGTCGGAGGGGATGTACTATGGCTACACCTTC. It is translated as CASSLGSEGMYYGYTF. The complete variable domain, with remaining parts taken from reference TRBV5-6 and TRBJ1-2, reads DAGVTQSPTHLIKTRGQQVTLRCSPKSGHDTVSWYQQALGQGPQFIFQYYEEEERQRGNFPDRFSGHQFPNYSSELNVNALLLGDSALYLCASSLGSEGMYYGYTFGSGTRLTVV.

V gene TRBV4-1 combines with J gene TRBJ2-5; 12 bases are a match to TRBD2. The DNA end lines up better with TRBJ2-7; the J call may be wrong. The V gene's germline CDR1 is MGHRA and CDR2 YSYEKL. The CDR3 length is 16 residues. The DNA of the CDR3 is TGCGCCAGCAGCCGTTCTAGCGGGGGGGGCCCCTACGAGCAGTACTTC. It specifies CASSRSSGGGPYEQYF.

The chain couples TRBV5-1 to TRBJ2-5; D is uncertain. Germline V gene sequence: CDR1 SGHRS, CDR2 YFSETQ. The CDR3 extends over 16 amino acids. V lost 1 base to trimming and J lost 7 bases, with 20 bases between them. CDR3: CASSLISGERRMTQYF. CDR3 nucleotide sequence: TGCGCCAGCAGCTTGATTTCCGGTGAACGCCGCATGACCCAGTACTTC.

The gene calls are TRBV18 and TRBJ1-5; 9 nucleotides align to TRBD1. The CDR3 extends over 16 amino acids. The V segment lost 3 bases and the J segment 3 bases; nucleotides outside the gene matches: 6. Germline V gene data show CDR1 as KGHSH and CDR2 as LQKENI. In DNA form, the CDR3 reads TGTGCCAGCTCACCGTCGGGACAGGGCCACAATCAGCCCCAGCATTTT. Residues: CASSPSGQGHNQPQHF.

CDR3 protein: CASSRGGILYSNQPQHF. The CDR3, as DNA: TGTGCCAGCAGCCGGGGAGGGATCCTATATAGCAATCAGCCCCAGCATTTT. The chain couples TRBV5-6 to TRBJ1-5; no definite D call. V gave up 4 bases and J gave up 0 bases, with 17 bases separating them. The CDR3 covers 17 residues. CDR1 is SGHDT and CDR2 is YYEEEE in the germline V gene.

This chain links TRBV27 with TRBJ1-3; unclear D gene. Germline V gene data show CDR1 as MNHEY and CDR2 as SMNVEV (reference sequence). This CDR3 has 12 residues. V gave up 7 bases and J gave up 3 bases, with 7 bases separating them. Written as DNA, the CDR3 is TGTGCCAGCATTAGTGGTGGAAACACCATATATTTT. Its translation: CASISGGNTIYF.

The V and J genes are TRBV11-2 and TRBJ1-5; D remains unclear. The CDR3 runs 14 residues. V lost 5 bases, J lost 4 bases, and 12 bases lay in between. The germline CDR1 and CDR2 sequences are SGHAT and FQNNGV. CDR3 DNA sequence: TGTGCCAGCAGCGCTACCGGGAAAAATCAGCCCCAGCATTTT. Its translation: CASSATGKNQPQHF.

The gene calls are TRBV7-6 and TRBJ1-1; the D is unclear. Germline assignment: CDR1 SGHVS and CDR2 FNYEAQ. The CDR3 covers 12 residues. V shed 5 bases and J shed 4 bases, with 8 bases lying between them. The CDR3 sequence is CASSDGVTEAFF. The CDR3 nucleotides read TGTGCCAGCAGCGACGGGGTCACTGAAGCTTTCTTT. The full variable domain, with the rest looked up from reference TRBV7-6 and TRBJ1-1, is GAGVSQSPRYKVTKRGQDVALRCDPISGHVSLYWYRQALGQGPEFLTYFNYEAQQDKSGLPNDRFSAERPEGSISTLTIQRTEQRDSAMYRCASSDGVTEAFFGQGTRLTVV.

The rearrangement links TRBV18 to TRBJ2-3; D call uncertain. Looked up from germline, CDR1 is KGHSH and CDR2 is LQKENI. Trimming stripped 6 bases from V and 5 bases from J, with 6 bases between. This CDR3 spans 11 amino acids. CDR3 sequence (DNA): TGTGCCAGCTCGCCTATAGATACGCAGTATTTT. This gives the protein CASSPIDTQYF.

This chain links TRBV7-9 with TRBJ2-7; D might be TRBD1 (5 bases). The CDR3 has 15 residues. The germline V and J ends were trimmed by 2 bases and 3 bases, with 14 bases remaining between them. Germline assignment: CDR1 SEHNR and CDR2 FQNEAQ (reference sequence). CDR3 region: CASSLYRLENYEQYF. CDR3 nucleotide sequence: TGTGCCAGCAGCTTATACAGGTTGGAAAACTACGAGCAGTACTTC.

The gene calls are TRBV29-1 and TRBJ1-1; D is unclear. The V end lost 7 bases, the J end lost 7 bases, and 16 bases lay between the germline ends. Germline V gives CDR1 SQVTM, CDR2 ANQGSEA. The CDR3 runs 12 residues. Written as DNA, the CDR3 is TGCAGCGCCAGAAAAGGAGACTTTGAAGCTTTCTTT. Its translation: CSARKGDFEAFF. The whole variable domain, remainder taken from reference TRBV29-1 and TRBJ1-1, is SAVISQKPSRDICQRGTSLTIQCQVDSQVTMMFWYRQQPGQSLTLIATANQGSEATYESGFVIDKFPISRPNLTFSTLTVSNMSPEDSSIYLCSARKGDFEAFFGQGTRLTVV.

The chain combines TRBV5-1 with TRBJ1-6; unclear D gene. The length of the CDR3 is 15 residues. Germline V gives CDR1 SGHRS, CDR2 YFSETQ. The V end was cut by 0 bases, the J end by 4 bases, with 8 bases between. CDR3 coding DNA: TGCGCCAGCAGCTTGGATTCCGAGTATAATTCACCCCTCCACTTT. Protein product: CASSLDSEYNSPLHF.